The T cell receptor beta chain described here comes from a study of blood T cells in healthy people across ages. V trimming: 3 bases; J trimming: 7 bases; junction bases outside the gene matches: 7. This CDR3 has 15 residues. Germline loops: CDR1 SGHRS, CDR2 YFSETQ. A second about 6 to 12 cycle PCR used barcoded and J-beta primers. Using its own MiXCR run on the 5' RACE reads, TCRdb lists one record per CDR3 protein. This table holds 750,000 to 850,000 distinct CDR3 sequences, approximately 25% found once. This sample also belongs to another study, concerning T cells of mothers and their children. According to that study: The study recruited a few healthy Caucasian mothers and their six children as donors. Extracted RNA, in its entirety, went into cDNA synthesis at about 1.5 ug per 15 ul.

The TCR was taken from a boy aged 5-17 years in good health. Sequenced input: blood. The chain is built from TRBV5-1 and TRBJ1-4; 9 positions agree with TRBD1. The CDR3 region has the DNA TGCGCCAGCAGCTCGGACAGGGGTTATGGTGAAAAACTGTTTTTT. Amino acid sequence: CASSSDRGYGEKLFF. The full variable domain, in which reference TRBV5-1 and TRBJ1-4 provide the parts outside the CDR3, is KAGVTQTPRYLIKTRGQQVTLSCSPISGHRSVSWYQQTPGQGLQFLFEYFSETQRNKGNFPGRFSGRQFSNSRSEMNVSTLELGDSALYLCASSSDRGYGEKLFFGSGTQLSVL.